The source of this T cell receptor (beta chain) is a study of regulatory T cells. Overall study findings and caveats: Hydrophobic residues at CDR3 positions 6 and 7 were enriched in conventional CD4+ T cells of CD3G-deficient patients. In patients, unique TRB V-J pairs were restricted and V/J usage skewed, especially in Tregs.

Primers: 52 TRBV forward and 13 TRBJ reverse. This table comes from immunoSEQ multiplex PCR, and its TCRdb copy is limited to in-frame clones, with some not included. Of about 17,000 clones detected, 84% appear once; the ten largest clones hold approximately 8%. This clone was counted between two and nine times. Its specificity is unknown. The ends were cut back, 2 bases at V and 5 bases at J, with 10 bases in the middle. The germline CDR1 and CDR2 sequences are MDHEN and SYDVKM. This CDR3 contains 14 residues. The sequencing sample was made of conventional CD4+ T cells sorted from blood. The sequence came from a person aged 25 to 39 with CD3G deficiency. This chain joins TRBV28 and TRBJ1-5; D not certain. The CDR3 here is CASSLVGWHQPQHF. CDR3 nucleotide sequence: TGTGCCAGCAGTTTAGTGGGGTGGCATCAGCCCCAGCATTTT.